What follows is one T cell receptor beta chain and its context. Its target antigen remains unknown. Base qualities were left out, and no much larger clone turns up one base away. TCRbeta CDR3 regions were amplified from genomic DNA using the immunoSEQ Assay, a bias-controlled multiplex PCR. On the authors' methods: Within the assay, amplification of reference gene primers was used to estimate how many nucleated cells each sample contained. Sequence reads were collapsed and filtered to measure the absolute abundance of every unique TCRbeta CDR3 rearrangement. For each sample, productive Simpson clonality was calculated as the square root of Simpson's diversity index over productive rearrangements. The source is immuneACCESS, and TCRdb retained only in-frame sequences with V and J called. Part of the clones is not carried over; for the studies checked, unresolved V genes explain less than half of this, and the remainder is unexplained. The V and J calls and clone size are taken from that table; D and trimming were inferred from the DNA. The sample table contains 250,000 to 300,000 clones; only one count was recorded for around 92% of them. Together, the top ten hold about 2% of the sample.

The data derive from a study of blood T cell repertoires in COVID-19 (dated by TCRdb to about 2020). Concerning the study at large: The collaborator samples originated in the United States, Italy and Spain and spanned the acute and convalescent phases of COVID-19. The prospective study material was composed of cDNA or gDNA derived from T cells, B-cell-depleted T cells, or PBMCs. The dataset comprised deeply sampled blood TCRbeta repertoires from subjects exposed to, actively infected with, or recovered from COVID-19. A freely available public database, intended as a resource for researchers studying the immune response to SARS-CoV-2, is where the repertoires were released. Samples were obtained from the ongoing ImmuneRACE study (first 160 participants) and from about 1,300 subjects provided by 6 global collaborators. Sample metadata almost always included a de-identified subject ID, COVID-19 status, age in years and sex. HLA class I and class II types, where available, came from metadata supplied by the sample provider rather than from assay-based typing.

Findings and caveats that apply to the study as a whole: The quantity of clinical and demographic metadata differed by source and by participant and was supplied without curation.

Via the germline V gene, CDR1 is SGHRS and CDR2 YFSETQ. After removal of 2 bases from V and 6 bases from J, the junction retains 12 bases not matched to a gene. The CDR3 sequence holds 16 residues, the cysteine and phenylalanine included. Only the CDR3 region is kept as DNA, spanning 48 bases read in frame from base 1. Participants in the prospective study were aged roughly 18 to 89 years, lived in 20 to 25 United States geographic areas, and enrolled through a virtual design. Cohort assignment in the prospective study relied on participant-reported clinical history from a screening survey and a study questionnaire. ImmuneRACE Cohort 3 recovered participants were defined by two consecutive negative NP/OP PCR tests, healthcare professional clearance, or symptom resolution. In the prospective study, whole blood, serum and a nasopharyngeal or oropharyngeal swab were collected from each participant by mobile phlebotomists. Prospective study participants could optionally give additional blood draws and questionnaires over an approximately 2-month period. Prospective study blood samples were shipped either frozen or at room temperature before DNA extraction.

Sequencing input: PBMCs or T cells enriched from blood (not recorded which). This receptor was taken from a woman aged 60 to 75 who had recovered from COVID-19. The rearrangement joined TRBV5-1 to TRBJ1-1, with 8 bases matching TRBD1. CDR3 sequence: CASSLASGAGGSEAFF. DNA sequence: TGCGCCAGCAGCTTAGCAAGTGGGGCAGGGGGCTCTGAAGCTTTCTTT.